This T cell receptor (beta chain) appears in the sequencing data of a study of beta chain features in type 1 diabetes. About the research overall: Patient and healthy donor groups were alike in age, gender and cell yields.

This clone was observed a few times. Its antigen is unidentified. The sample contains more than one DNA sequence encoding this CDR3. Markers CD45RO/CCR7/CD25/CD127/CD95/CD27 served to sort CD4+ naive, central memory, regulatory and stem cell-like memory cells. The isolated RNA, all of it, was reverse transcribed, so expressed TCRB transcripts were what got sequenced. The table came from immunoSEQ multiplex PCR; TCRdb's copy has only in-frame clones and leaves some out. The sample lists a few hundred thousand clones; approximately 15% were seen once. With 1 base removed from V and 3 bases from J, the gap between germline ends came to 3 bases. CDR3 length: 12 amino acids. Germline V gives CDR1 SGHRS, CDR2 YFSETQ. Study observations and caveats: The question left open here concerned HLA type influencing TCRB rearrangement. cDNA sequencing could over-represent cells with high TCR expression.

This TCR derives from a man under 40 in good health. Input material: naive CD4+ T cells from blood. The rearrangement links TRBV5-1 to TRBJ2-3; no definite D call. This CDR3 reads CASSLRTDTQYF. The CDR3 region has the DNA TGCGCCAGCAGCTTGCGAACAGATACGCAGTATTTT.